Shown below are 9 T cell receptor beta chains from a single sample sequenced in a study of identifying expanded T cells in peripheral blood. The data were produced by immunoSEQ multiplex PCR, yet TCRdb's version contains in-frame clones alone and is incomplete. The repertoire has 90,000 to 95,000 clones, approximately 85% of them found once; the top ten carry 5.5% to 7%. Source material: blood. These receptor sequences come from a person aged 18 to 70 in good health.

This clone came up a few times. The rearrangement links TRBV7-9 to TRBJ1-1; a possible D gene is TRBD1 (5 bases). Trimming removed 5 bases at V and 8 bases at J, with 18 bases between. Germline V lookup: CDR1 SEHNR, CDR2 FQNEAQ (reference sequence). The length of the CDR3 is 14 residues. CDR3 nucleotides: TGTGCCAGCAGCCCCCGGGACGGAGGCCAAGAAGCTTTCTTT. It codes for CASSPRDGGQEAFF.

The V call is TRBV11-3, the J call TRBJ2-7, with TRBD1 matching 8 bases. V gave up 4 bases and J gave up 2 bases; unmatched junction bases: 7. The CDR3 spans 15 residues. In germline, CDR1 is SGHNT, CDR2 YENEEA. As DNA, the CDR3 is TGTGCCAGCAGCTCCGGGATACAGGGGGCCTACGAGCAGTACTTC. Amino acids: CASSSGIQGAYEQYF. The variable domain in full, completed from reference TRBV11-3 and TRBJ2-7, reads EAGVVQSPRYKIIEKKQPVAFWCNPISGHNTLYWYLQNLGQGPELLIRYENEEAVDDSQLPKDRFSAERLKGVDSTLKIQPAELGDSAVYLCASSSGIQGAYEQYFGPGTRLTVT.

V usage is TRBV30 and J usage is TRBJ1-4, with 9 bases lining up with TRBD1. This CDR3 has 15 residues. Trimming cost V 1 base and J 4 bases; bases outside gene matches: 4. Germline-derived CDR1 and CDR2 are GTSNPN and SVGIG (reference sequence). The CDR3 DNA reads as TGTGCCTGGAGTGAGGGACAGGGTCTTAATGAAAAACTGTTTTTT. It encodes CAWSEGQGLNEKLFF.

The J gene is TRBJ2-3, the V gene TRBV30; perhaps TRBD2 as D (5 bases). The CDR3 runs to 13 residues. V dropped 3 bases and J dropped 6 bases, with 13 bases sitting between them. Germline CDR1 GTSNPN, CDR2 SVGIG (reference sequence). The CDR3 DNA is TGTGCCTGGAGCCTCGGGGTTGAGGATACGCAGTATTTT. Amino acids: CAWSLGVEDTQYF.

This clone was counted a single time. The V gene is TRBV11-2, the J gene TRBJ2-1; no firm D call. CDR3 length equals 16 residues. The ends were cut back, 7 bases at V and 1 base at J, with 17 bases in the middle. Germline V gene sequence: CDR1 SGHAT, CDR2 FQNNGV. The CDR3 DNA reads TGTGCCAGCACTGGGGAAACCTCAGGTTCCTACAATGAGCAGTTCTTC. As protein: CASTGETSGSYNEQFF.

The V call is TRBV19, the J call TRBJ2-5; 8 nucleotides align to TRBD2. This CDR3 has 15 residues. Germline assignment: CDR1 LNHDA and CDR2 SQIVND (reference sequence). V lost 6 bases to trimming and J lost 0 bases; unmatched junction nucleotides: 6. This CDR3 reads CASRRQLADQETQYF. The CDR3 DNA follows: TGTGCCAGTAGGCGCCAACTAGCGGACCAAGAGACCCAGTACTTC.

The chain couples TRBV19 to TRBJ2-7; a weak D match, TRBD2 (5 bases). Germline V gives CDR1 LNHDA, CDR2 SQIVND (reference sequence). The CDR3 has 16 amino acids. Trimming removed 4 bases from V and 0 bases from J, with 16 bases in between. The CDR3 loop reads CASSKRGTFSSYEQYF. The CDR3 DNA sequence: TGTGCCAGTAGTAAACGGGGAACATTCAGCTCCTACGAGCAGTACTTC.

The V and J genes are TRBV4-3 and TRBJ2-7, with D possibly being TRBD2 (5 bases). The CDR3 is 13 amino acids. The V end lost 0 bases, the J end lost 3 bases, and 6 bases lay between the germline ends. The germline gives CDR1 LGHNA, CDR2 YSLEER. The CDR3 here is CASSQDGVYEQYF. The CDR3 nucleotides are TGCGCCAGCAGCCAAGACGGGGTCTACGAGCAGTACTTC.

This rearrangement joins TRBV6-5 to TRBJ1-4; TRBD1 aligns across 10 bases. After removal of 7 bases from V and 6 bases from J, the junction contained 5 bases not matched to a gene. The CDR3 spans 14 residues. CDR1 is MNHEY and CDR2 is SVGAGI in the germline V gene. Written as DNA, the CDR3 is TGTGCCAGCACCCCGGGACAGGGGTATGAAAAACTGTTTTTT. Translated: CASTPGQGYEKLFF.